What follows is one T cell receptor beta chain and its context. The target antigen is unknown. These data belong to a study of T-cell memory formation after mild COVID-19. V lost 3 bases, J lost 9 bases, and 2 bases stayed unmatched. The germline gives CDR1 ENHRY, CDR2 SYGVKD. This CDR3 spans 12 amino acids. Study-wide results and limits: Clones contracting across day 15 to 85 had a balanced CD4/CD8 profile; later expanding clones leaned CD4+. The authors did not confirm SARS-CoV-2 specificity of second-wave clones peaking day 37.

TCRdb itself ran the 5' RACE reads through MiXCR, one entry per CDR3 protein. The repertoire holds about 540,000 distinct CDR3 sequences, with roughly 21% as singletons. V gene TRBV10-3 combines with J gene TRBJ2-1, with 7 bases fitting TRBD1. The source material was PBMCs or a T cell subset sorted from them (not recorded which). This sequence originates from an adult woman who had mild COVID-19 (a few samples of this study predate the infection). Cell type and time point are not known. Here the CDR3 reads CAISEQGLEQFF. CDR3 DNA sequence: TGTGCCATCAGTGAACAGGGGCTTGAGCAGTTCTTC.